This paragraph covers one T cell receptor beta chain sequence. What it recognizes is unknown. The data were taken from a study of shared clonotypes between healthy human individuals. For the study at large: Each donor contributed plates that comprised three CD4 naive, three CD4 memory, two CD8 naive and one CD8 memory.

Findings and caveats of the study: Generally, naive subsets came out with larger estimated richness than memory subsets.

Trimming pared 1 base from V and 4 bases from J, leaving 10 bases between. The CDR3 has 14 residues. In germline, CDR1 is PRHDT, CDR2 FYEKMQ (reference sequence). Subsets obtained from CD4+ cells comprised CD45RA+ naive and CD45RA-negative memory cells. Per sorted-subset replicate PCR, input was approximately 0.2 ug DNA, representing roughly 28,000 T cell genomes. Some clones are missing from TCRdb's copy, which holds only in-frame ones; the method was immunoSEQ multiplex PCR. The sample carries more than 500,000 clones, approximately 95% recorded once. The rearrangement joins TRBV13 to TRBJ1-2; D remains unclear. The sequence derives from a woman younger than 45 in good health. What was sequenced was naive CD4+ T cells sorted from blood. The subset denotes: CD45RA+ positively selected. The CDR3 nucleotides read TGTGCCAGCAGCTTAGTGCGGGGAGTCTATGGCTACACCTTC. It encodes CASSLVRGVYGYTF.